This T cell receptor beta chain was sequenced for a study of T cell responses to AZD1222 COVID-19 vaccine. The overall study: Second-dose timings of about 4 or about 12 weeks were pooled. General study results and limits: As reported, nearly half of all spike-specific TCRs target variant regions that are unmutated.

Clones were sequenced by immunoSEQ multiplex PCR, and TCRdb holds only the in-frame ones, with some missing. The repertoire consists of roughly 110,000 clones, with approximately 87% occurring once and the leading ten covering about 4.9%. The CDR3 spans 14 residues. Germline lookup yields CDR1 KGHSH and CDR2 LQKENI. Trimming took off 6 bases at V and 0 bases at J, with 11 bases between the two ends. As regards this clone: Its specificity is unknown.

The source is an adult in good health. Here the sequenced sample was peripheral blood, taken on day 0 of AZD1222 vaccination. The gene calls are TRBV18 and TRBJ1-1; D remains unclear. The CDR3 DNA sequence: TGTGCCAGCTCCGCCAATTTTCTGAACACTGAAGCTTTCTTT. Its translation: CASSANFLNTEAFF.